This entry concerns a single T cell receptor (beta chain). What it binds is not known. This record belongs to a study of blood T cells in healthy people across ages. The use of a sample-barcoded 5' primer and a J-beta primer mix characterized a second PCR of roughly 6 to 11 cycles. TCRdb redid the calling of the 5' RACE reads with MiXCR, one entry per CDR3 protein. Of some 920,000 distinct CDR3 sequences listed, roughly 51% are singletons. Study findings and constraints: Greater diversity and more naive CD4+ cells were seen in long-lived donors than in aged donors. Strong correlation linked observed beta diversity and percent naive T cells.

Deletions cut 4 bases from V and 4 bases from J, with 17 bases between. This CDR3 contains 16 residues. CDR1 is LGHDT, CDR2 YNNKEL, per germline (reference sequence). The source of this sequence is a woman aged 60-75 years in good health. The sequenced sample consisted of blood. This chain joins TRBV3-1 and TRBJ2-1; D might be TRBD1 or TRBD2, each matching 5 bases. CDR3: CASSRAPGTGYNEQFF. The CDR3 DNA sequence: TGTGCCAGCAGCCGGGCACCCGGGACGGGATACAATGAGCAGTTCTTC.